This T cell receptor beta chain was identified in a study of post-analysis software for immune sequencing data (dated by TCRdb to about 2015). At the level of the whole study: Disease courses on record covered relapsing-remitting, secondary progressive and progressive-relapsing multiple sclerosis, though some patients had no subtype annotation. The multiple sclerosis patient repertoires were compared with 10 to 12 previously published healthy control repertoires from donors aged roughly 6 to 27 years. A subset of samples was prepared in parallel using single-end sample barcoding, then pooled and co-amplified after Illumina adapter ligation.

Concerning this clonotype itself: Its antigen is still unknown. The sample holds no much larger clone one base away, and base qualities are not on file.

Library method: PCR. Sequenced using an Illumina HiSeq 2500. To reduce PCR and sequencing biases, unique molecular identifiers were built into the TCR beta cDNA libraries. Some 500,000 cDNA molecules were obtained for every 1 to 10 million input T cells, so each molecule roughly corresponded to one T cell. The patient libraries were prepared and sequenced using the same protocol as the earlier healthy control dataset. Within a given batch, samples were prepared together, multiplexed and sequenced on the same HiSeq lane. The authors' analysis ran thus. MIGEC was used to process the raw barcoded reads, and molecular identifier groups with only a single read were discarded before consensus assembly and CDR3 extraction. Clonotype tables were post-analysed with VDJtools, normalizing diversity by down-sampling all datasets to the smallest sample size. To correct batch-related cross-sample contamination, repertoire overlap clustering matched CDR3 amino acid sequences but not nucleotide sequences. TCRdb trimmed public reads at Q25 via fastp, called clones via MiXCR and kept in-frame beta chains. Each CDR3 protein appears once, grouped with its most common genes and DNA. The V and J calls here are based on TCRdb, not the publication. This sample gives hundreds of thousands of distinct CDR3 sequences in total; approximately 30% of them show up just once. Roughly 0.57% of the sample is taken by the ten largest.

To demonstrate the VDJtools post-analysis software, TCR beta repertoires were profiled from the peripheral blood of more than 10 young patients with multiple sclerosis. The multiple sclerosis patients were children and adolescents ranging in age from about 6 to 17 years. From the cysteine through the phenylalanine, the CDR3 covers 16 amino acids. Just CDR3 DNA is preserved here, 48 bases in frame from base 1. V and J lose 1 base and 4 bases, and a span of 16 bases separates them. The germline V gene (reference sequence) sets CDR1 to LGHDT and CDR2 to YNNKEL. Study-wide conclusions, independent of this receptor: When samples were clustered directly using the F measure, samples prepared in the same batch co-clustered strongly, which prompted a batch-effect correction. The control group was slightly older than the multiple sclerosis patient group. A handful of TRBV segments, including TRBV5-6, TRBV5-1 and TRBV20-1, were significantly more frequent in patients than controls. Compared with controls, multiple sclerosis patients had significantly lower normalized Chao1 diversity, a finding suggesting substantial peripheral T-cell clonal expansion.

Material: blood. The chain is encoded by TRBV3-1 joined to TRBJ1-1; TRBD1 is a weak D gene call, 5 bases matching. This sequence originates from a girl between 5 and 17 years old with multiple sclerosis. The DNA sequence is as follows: TGTGCCAGCAGCCAAGTATTTGGAGGGGTGAGCACTGAAGCTTTCTTT. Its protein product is CASSQVFGGVSTEAFF.